The TCR beta chain described here comes from a study of T cells in Graves' hyperthyroidism and ophthalmopathy. About the research overall: Prior to any treatment, at the point of initial diagnosis, peripheral blood was collected. General study points: Blood also showed most of the thyroid clonotypes that were expanded above 0.001.

This clonotype came up a few times. Its antigen remains unidentified. The study excluded patients with uncontrolled infection, other autoimmune disease, pregnancy or lactation. The authors took PBMCs from 10 ml fresh peripheral blood. The CDR3 runs 13 residues. CDR1 and CDR2 (germline): WNHNN, SYGVQD (reference sequence). The V and J ends lost 6 bases and 7 bases, in that order; junction bases with no gene match: 7. RNA transcripts were the template for amplifying TCR beta CDR3 regions. With the HTBI primer set, the TCR CDR3 went through a first round of RT-PCR. TCRdb reanalysed the multiplex PCR reads using MiXCR and keeps one entry per CDR3 protein. The table shows approximately 200,000 distinct CDR3 sequences, with approximately 20% occurring only once.

The genes are TRBV10-1 and TRBJ1-2; TRBD1 agrees at 8 bases. This sequence originates from a man in his forties with Graves' hyperthyroidism. Sequencing was performed on blood. CDR3 in DNA: TGCGCCAGCAGCGGACAGGGCGTTGGTGGCTACACCTTC. Residues: CASSGQGVGGYTF.